These 8 T cell receptor beta chains share one sample of origin, sequenced in a study of early T cells in non-severe SARS-CoV-2 infection. Using its own MiXCR run on the 5' RACE reads, TCRdb lists one record per CDR3 protein. Of 40,000 to 45,000 distinct CDR3 sequences listed, 12% were seen once; the top ten hold about 16%. The sample comprised whole blood. Receptors were obtained from an adult who was a healthcare worker with PCR-confirmed SARS-CoV-2 infection or an uninfected control (not recorded which).

The rearrangement joins TRBV7-8 to TRBJ2-7, with 9 bases fitting TRBD1. Trimming at V came to 3 bases and at J to 5 bases, leaving 5 bases not matched to a gene. The CDR3 is 14 residues long. Germline CDR1 and CDR2: SGHVS and FQNEAQ. The CDR3 region is CASSFSDRGNEQYF. The CDR3 DNA reads as TGTGCCAGCAGCTTTTCCGACAGGGGGAACGAGCAGTACTTC.

This clonotype was observed a few times. J is TRBJ2-1 and V is TRBV2, with D possibly TRBD2 on 5 matching bases. The CDR3 runs to 15 residues. Germline V lookup: CDR1 SNHLY, CDR2 FYNNEI. Trimming took off 7 bases at V and 7 bases at J, with 20 bases between the two ends. The CDR3 loop reads CASTPRAPSGNEQFF. The CDR3 coding sequence is TGTGCCAGCACCCCACGGGCCCCATCGGGGAATGAGCAGTTCTTC.

The V gene is TRBV11-2, the J gene TRBJ2-2, with D perhaps TRBD1 or TRBD2 (6 bases each). The CDR3 totals 15 residues. Germline CDR1 is SGHAT and CDR2 is FQNNGV. The V gene lost 4 bases and the J gene lost 1 base, with 10 bases spanning the gap. CDR3 loop: CASSSRGVNTGELFF. CDR3 sequence (DNA): TGTGCCAGCAGCTCAAGGGGGGTGAACACCGGGGAGCTGTTTTTT.

This clonotype was seen a few times. CDR3 loop: CASSYRGVMDGYTF. Here the CDR3 DNA reads TGTGCCAGCAGTTACAGGGGGGTGATGGATGGCTACACCTTC. The chain has TRBV6-5 and TRBJ1-2; a possible D gene is TRBD1 (6 bases). CDR1 and CDR2 from the germline V gene are MNHEY and SVGAGI. The CDR3 contains 14 residues. Trimming took 2 bases from V and 6 from J, leaving 13 bases between them.

This clonotype turned up a few times. The chain couples TRBV28 to TRBJ2-3; D is uncertain. Trimming removed 2 bases at V and 6 bases at J, with 9 bases between. Per the germline V gene, CDR1 is MDHEN and CDR2 is SYDVKM. The CDR3 sequence is 13 residues long. The CDR3 nucleotides read TGTGCCAGCAGTTTACTTTCTTCGGATACGCAGTATTTT. It is translated as CASSLLSSDTQYF.

The V and J genes are TRBV2 and TRBJ1-2; 7 nucleotides line up with TRBD1. CDR1 and CDR2 from the germline V gene are SNHLY and FYNNEI. This CDR3 contains 12 residues. The ends lost 4 bases at V and 7 bases at J; junction bases unmatched: 3. As DNA, the CDR3 is TGTGCCAGCAGTGGACAGGGTCCTGGCTACACCTTC. Protein sequence: CASSGQGPGYTF.

This clonotype was seen only once. Because it lacks the conserved phenylalanine or tryptophan at the end, this CDR3 is likely a read error. The chain recombines TRBV18 with TRBJ1-2; a weak D match, TRBD1 (5 bases). The length of the CDR3 is 14 residues. CDR1 and CDR2 from the germline V gene are KGHSH and LQKENI. V was clipped by 3 bases and J by 0 bases, with 8 bases between them. The CDR3 bases are TGTGCCAGCTCACCCCAAGGGGCTAACTATGGCTACACCTTA. Translating it yields CASSPQGANYGYTL.

In this sample, this clonotype turned up a few times. The rearrangement joins TRBV5-5 to TRBJ2-1; 9 bases are a match to TRBD2. The trim removed 4 bases at V and 0 bases at J, leaving 5 bases unmatched. Looked up from germline, CDR1 is SGHKS and CDR2 is YYEKEE (reference sequence). This CDR3 region has 16 residues. CDR3 coding DNA: TGTGCCAGCAGCACCATTAGCGGGAGCTCCTACAATGAGCAGTTCTTC. It encodes CASSTISGSSYNEQFF.